This TCR beta chain derives from a study of STAT5B mutations in CD4+ large granular lymphocyte leukemia. Study details: Healthy donors showed HLA-associated enrichment of the CDR3 'QG' motif. General study points: No patients shared main leukemic clonotypes, though around 24% appeared at low frequency elsewhere. 8/27 top patient clones versus 2/35 control clones were TRBV06-family.

In the case of this clone: Antigen specificity is unknown.

The CDR3 extends over 17 amino acids. V was pared by 3 bases and J by 3 bases, with 5 bases of the junction left unmatched. The germline gives CDR1 LGHNA, CDR2 YNFKEQ. Clones were read by immunoSEQ multiplex PCR, and TCRdb kept only the in-frame ones, dropping some. The sample has 25,000 to 35,000 clones, roughly four fifths seen once. The chain has TRBV4-2 and TRBJ2-1; 13 nucleotides line up with TRBD2. Sequenced material: CD4+ T cells from blood buffy coats. The source is a human donor in good health. CDR3 bases: TGTGCCAGCAGCCAGGCACTAGCGGGAGGGATCTACAATGAGCAGTTCTTC. The encoded protein is CASSQALAGGIYNEQFF.